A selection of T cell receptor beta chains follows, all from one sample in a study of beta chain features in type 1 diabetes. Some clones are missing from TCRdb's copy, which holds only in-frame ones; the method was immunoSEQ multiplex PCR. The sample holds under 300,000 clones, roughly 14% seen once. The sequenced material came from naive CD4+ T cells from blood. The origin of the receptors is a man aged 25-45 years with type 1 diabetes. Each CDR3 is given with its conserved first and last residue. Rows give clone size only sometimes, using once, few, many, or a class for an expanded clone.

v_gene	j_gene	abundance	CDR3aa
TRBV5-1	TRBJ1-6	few	CASSTGTVNSPLHF
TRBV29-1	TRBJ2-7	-	CSARTGGAYEQYF
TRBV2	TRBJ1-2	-	CASSPGQAPRGYTF
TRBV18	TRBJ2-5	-	CASSPAPAGGGETQYF
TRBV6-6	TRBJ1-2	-	CASSEQDSNYGYTF
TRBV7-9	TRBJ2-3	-	CASSSPTGGSTDTQYF
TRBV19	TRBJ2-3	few	CASSRGGGADTQYF
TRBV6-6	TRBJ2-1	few	CASSYSGQGYNEQFF
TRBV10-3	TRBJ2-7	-	CAISEDRGPSYEQYF
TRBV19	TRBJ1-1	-	CASSYSPQRTNTEAFF
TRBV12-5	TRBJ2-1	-	CASASAGGPNNEQFF
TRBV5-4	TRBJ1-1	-	CASSLQAQGVNTEAFF
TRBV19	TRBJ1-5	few	CASSIEDTQPQHF
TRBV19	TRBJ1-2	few	CASSTPTDHYGYTF
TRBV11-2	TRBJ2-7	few	CASSPLSEWGRYF
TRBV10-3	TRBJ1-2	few	CAISMDRDTGYTF
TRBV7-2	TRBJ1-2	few	CASSTIQGGYTF